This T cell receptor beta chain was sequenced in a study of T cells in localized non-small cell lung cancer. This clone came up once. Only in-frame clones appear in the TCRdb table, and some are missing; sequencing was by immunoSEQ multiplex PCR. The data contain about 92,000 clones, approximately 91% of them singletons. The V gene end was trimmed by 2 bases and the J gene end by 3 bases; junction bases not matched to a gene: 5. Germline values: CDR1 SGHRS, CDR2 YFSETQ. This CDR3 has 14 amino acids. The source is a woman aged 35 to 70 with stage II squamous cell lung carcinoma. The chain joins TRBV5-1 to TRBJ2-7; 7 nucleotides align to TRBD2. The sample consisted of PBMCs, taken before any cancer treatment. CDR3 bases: TGCGCCAGCAGCTTTGGCGGGGGAAGCTACGAGCAGTACTTC. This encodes CASSFGGGSYEQYF.